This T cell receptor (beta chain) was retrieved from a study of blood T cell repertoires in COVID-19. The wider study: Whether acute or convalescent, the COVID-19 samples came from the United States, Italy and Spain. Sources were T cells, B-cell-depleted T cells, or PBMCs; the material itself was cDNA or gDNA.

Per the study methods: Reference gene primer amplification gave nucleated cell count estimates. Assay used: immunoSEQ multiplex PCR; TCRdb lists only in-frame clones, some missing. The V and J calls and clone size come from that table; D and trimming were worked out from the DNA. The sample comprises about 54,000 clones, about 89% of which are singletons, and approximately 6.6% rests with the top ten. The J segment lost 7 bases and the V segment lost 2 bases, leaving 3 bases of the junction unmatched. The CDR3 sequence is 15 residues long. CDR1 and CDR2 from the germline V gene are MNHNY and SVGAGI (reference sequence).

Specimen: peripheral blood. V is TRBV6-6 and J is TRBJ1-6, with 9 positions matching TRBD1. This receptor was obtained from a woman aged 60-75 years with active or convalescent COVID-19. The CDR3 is CASSYAGQGNSPLHF. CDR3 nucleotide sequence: TGTGCCAGCAGTTACGCGGGACAGGGAAATTCACCCCTCCACTTT.